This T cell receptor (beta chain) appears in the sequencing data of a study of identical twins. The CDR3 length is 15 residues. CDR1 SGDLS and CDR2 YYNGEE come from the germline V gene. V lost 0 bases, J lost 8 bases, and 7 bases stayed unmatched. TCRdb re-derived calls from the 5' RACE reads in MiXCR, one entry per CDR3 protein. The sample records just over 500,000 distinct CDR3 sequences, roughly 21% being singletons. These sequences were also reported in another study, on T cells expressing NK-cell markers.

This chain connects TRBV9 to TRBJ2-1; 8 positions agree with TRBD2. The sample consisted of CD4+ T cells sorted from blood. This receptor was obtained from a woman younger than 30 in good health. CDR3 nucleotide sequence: TGTGCCAGCAGCGTAGAAAGCGGGAGAGGGGATGAGCAGTTCTTC. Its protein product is CASSVESGRGDEQFF. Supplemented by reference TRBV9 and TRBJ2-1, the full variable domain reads DSGVTQTPKHLITATGQRVTLRCSPRSGDLSVYWYQQSLDQGLQFLIQYYNGEERAKGNILERFSAQQFPDLHSELNLSSLELGDSALYFCASSVESGRGDEQFFGPGTRLTVL.